This T cell receptor beta chain was profiled in a study of post-analysis software for immune sequencing data. Background on the study: Progressive-relapsing, secondary progressive and relapsing-remitting multiple sclerosis were among the disease courses included.

The V gene's germline CDR1 is KGHSH and CDR2 LQKENI. The CDR3 runs 13 residues. Study-level results: Patients had higher frequencies than controls of four to six TRBV segments, including TRBV5-6, TRBV5-1 and TRBV20-1.

For this clonotype: Its antigen is currently unknown.

TCR beta libraries were prepared from cDNA with unique molecular identifiers. TCRdb recomputed calls from the PCR reads with MiXCR, one row per CDR3 protein. The data show hundreds of thousands of distinct CDR3 sequences, 30% seen once. This receptor was identified in a girl between 5 and 17 years old with multiple sclerosis. The source material was blood. The chain links TRBV18 to TRBJ2-5; TRBD1 matches at 8 bases. Gene TRBJ2-7 matches the end of the DNA better, so the J call may be wrong. CDR3 sequence (DNA): TGTGCCACCACCGGGACAGGCGACTACGAGCAGTACTTC. Translation: CATTGTGDYEQYF.